A single sample gave rise to the 13 T cell receptor beta chains below, sequenced in a study of cytomegalovirus exposure and HLA in healthy donors. PCR used 60 Vbeta primers and 13 Jbeta primers. Generated by immunoSEQ multiplex PCR, the TCRdb table keeps only in-frame clones and is missing some. This table has 100,000 to 140,000 clones, approximately 76% appearing once. Sequencing was done on a sample of PBMCs. The source is a man aged 18 to 35 in good health and CMV-seronegative.

CDR3 coding DNA: TGCGCCAGCAGCTTGACAGAGTCCCGCTACGAGCAGTACTTC. Translated, it gives CASSLTESRYEQYF. This rearrangement joins TRBV5-1 to TRBJ2-5, with no clear D. The DNA end is more similar to TRBJ2-7, so the J call may be wrong. This CDR3 spans 14 amino acids. Germline V gene data show CDR1 as SGHRS and CDR2 as YFSETQ.

In nucleotides, the CDR3 is TGTTCCGGTAAACAGGGTCTTCTAAGTACCGGGGAGCTGTTTTTT. Its protein is CSGKQGLLSTGELFF. V gene TRBV7-9 combines with J gene TRBJ2-2; a possible D gene is TRBD1 (6 bases). Germline loops: CDR1 SEHNR, CDR2 FQNEAQ (reference sequence). The CDR3 runs 15 residues.

This clone has just a few counts. The chain combines TRBV15 with TRBJ2-1; 9 bases fit TRBD1. Per the germline V gene, CDR1 is LNHNV and CDR2 is YYDKDF (reference sequence). The CDR3 length is 15 residues. Unmatched junction bases numbered 7, after V lost 3 bases and J lost 7 bases. In nucleotides, the CDR3 is TGTGCCACCAGCAGGGCCGGGACAGGGTCGAATGAGCAGTTCTTC. Translated, it gives CATSRAGTGSNEQFF. The full variable domain, rest sourced from reference TRBV15 and TRBJ2-1, is DAMVIQNPRYQVTQFGKPVTLSCSQTLNHNVMYWYQQKSSQAPKLLFHYYDKDFNNEADTPDNFQSRRPNTSFCFLDIRSPGLGDTAMYLCATSRAGTGSNEQFFGPGTRLTVL.

The chain uses TRBV19 and TRBJ1-5; 7 bases are a match to TRBD1. V trimming: 4 bases; J trimming: 3 bases; junction bases outside the gene matches: 12. There are 17 residues in the CDR3. Germline CDR1 is LNHDA and CDR2 is SQIVND (reference sequence). CDR3: CASSKEGAALLNQPQHF. The CDR3 nucleotides are TGTGCCAGTAGTAAGGAGGGGGCGGCCCTCCTCAATCAGCCCCAGCATTTT.

The chain uses TRBV7-2 and TRBJ1-2, with 7 bases matching TRBD1. From germline, CDR1 is SGHTA and CDR2 FQGNSA. The V and J ends lost 5 bases and 2 bases, in that order; junction bases with no gene match: 5. The length of the CDR3 is 14 residues. The CDR3 DNA follows: TGTGCCAGCAGCCGGGACAGATCAAACTATGGCTACACCTTC. Translating it yields CASSRDRSNYGYTF.

The CDR3 DNA follows: TGTGCCAGCAGCCTAAGTGTGGGACAGACCCCAGATACGCAGTATTTT. Its translation: CASSLSVGQTPDTQYF. The rearrangement uses TRBV14 and TRBJ2-3; 7 positions agree with TRBD1. With V trimmed by 4 bases and J by 4 bases, 11 bases remained unmatched. The CDR3 consists of 16 residues. CDR1 is SGHDN and CDR2 is FVKESK in the germline V gene. The full variable domain, in which reference TRBV14 and TRBJ2-3 provide the parts outside the CDR3, is EAGVTQFPSHSVIEKGQTVTLRCDPISGHDNLYWYRRVMGKEIKFLLHFVKESKQDESGMPNNRFLAERTGGTYSTLKVQPAELEDSGVYFCASSLSVGQTPDTQYFGPGTRLTVL.

The gene calls are TRBV15 and TRBJ1-4; possibly TRBD1 for D (6 bases). Per germline, CDR1 LNHNV and CDR2 YYDKDF (reference sequence). Trimming took off 6 bases at V and 6 bases at J, with 14 bases between the two ends. There are 14 residues in the CDR3. DNA for the CDR3: TGTGCCACCAGGGGGGGGGCATATGATGAAAAACTGTTTTTT. Encoded protein: CATRGGAYDEKLFF.

This chain joins TRBV28 and TRBJ2-7; D may be TRBD1 (6 bases). Trimming took off 6 bases at V and 6 bases at J, with 21 bases between the two ends. The germline CDR1 and CDR2 sequences are MDHEN and SYDVKM. The CDR3 covers 15 residues. The chain's CDR3 is CASSISLKQGVEQYF. In DNA form, the CDR3 reads TGTGCCAGCAGCATTAGTTTAAAACAGGGCGTCGAGCAGTACTTC.

The rearrangement joins TRBV2 to TRBJ2-7; TRBD1 is a possible D gene (5 bases). Trimming took off 6 bases at V and 3 bases at J, with 9 bases between the two ends. This CDR3 is built from 12 residues. Germline V gene data show CDR1 as SNHLY and CDR2 as FYNNEI. CDR3: CASRPDSYEQYF. In DNA form, the CDR3 reads TGTGCCAGCAGACCTGACAGCTACGAGCAGTACTTC.

This clone has only one observation. This chain links TRBV19 with TRBJ2-3; tentatively, D is TRBD1 (5 bases). The CDR3 has 15 amino acids. Trimming removed 1 base at V and 2 bases at J, with 10 bases between. Looked up from germline, CDR1 is LNHDA and CDR2 is SQIVND (reference sequence). The chain's CDR3 is CASSIGQGFTDTQYF. CDR3 coding DNA: TGTGCCAGTAGTATAGGCCAGGGCTTCACAGATACGCAGTATTTT.

The chain joins TRBV20-1 to TRBJ2-3, with D unresolved. The germline V and J ends were trimmed by 6 bases and 6 bases, with 10 bases remaining between them. The CDR3 sequence is 11 residues long. CDR1 is DFQATT and CDR2 is SNEGSKA in the germline V gene (reference sequence). In DNA form, the CDR3 reads TGCAGTGCCCTCCACGGGGATACGCAGTATTTT. It translates to CSALHGDTQYF.

The V call is TRBV5-1, the J call TRBJ2-3, with TRBD1 identical over 9 bases. Germline V gene lookup returns CDR1 SGHRS and CDR2 YFSETQ. The trim removed 2 bases at V and 1 base at J, leaving 5 bases unmatched. The CDR3 totals 16 residues. CDR3 DNA: TGCGCCAGCAGCTTAAGCACAGGGGGCGGCACAGATACGCAGTATTTT. This gives the protein CASSLSTGGGTDTQYF.

This clone was detected many times. This sample includes further DNA sequences coding for the same CDR3. The chain carries TRBV4-2 and TRBJ1-3; 10 bases align to TRBD1. The CDR3 has 16 residues. Losses at the gene ends were 3 bases for V and 8 bases for J; bases not matched to a gene: 10. Germline loops: CDR1 LGHNA, CDR2 YNFKEQ. CDR3 residues: CASSQEEGQGTDTIYF. The CDR3, as DNA: TGTGCCAGCAGCCAGGAAGAGGGACAGGGGACCGACACCATATATTTT.